This TCR beta chain was observed in a study of T cell repertoires in cytomegalovirus infection. Study at large: Public signatures in TCR beta pointed to CMV infection and matching HLA type. Whole-study results and caveats: CMV carriers with the relevant HLA were identified by cumulative public TCR beta family frequency. HLA-C-restricted TCR beta clonotypes specific for CMV led the ex vivo response.

Many counts were recorded for this clonotype. Its antigen is currently unknown. CDR1 is SEHNR and CDR2 is FQNEAQ in the germline V gene (reference sequence). The length of the CDR3 is 16 residues. Trimming at V came to 5 bases and at J to 2 bases, leaving 9 bases not matched to a gene. In TCRdb, the reads were re-called with MiXCR into one record per CDR3 protein. This sample has a few hundred thousand distinct CDR3 sequences, with 8% to 10% found just once. The chain combines TRBV7-9 with TRBJ2-3; the match to TRBD2 covers 8 bases. The source is a human donor in good health (CMV status not recorded). Some clones in this sample may be carry-over from other donors' samples. Sequenced material: PBMCs. The CDR3 bases are TGTGCCAGCAGCCCGCCCGGGAGGGCGGACACAGATACGCAGTATTTT. Residues: CASSPPGRADTDTQYF.